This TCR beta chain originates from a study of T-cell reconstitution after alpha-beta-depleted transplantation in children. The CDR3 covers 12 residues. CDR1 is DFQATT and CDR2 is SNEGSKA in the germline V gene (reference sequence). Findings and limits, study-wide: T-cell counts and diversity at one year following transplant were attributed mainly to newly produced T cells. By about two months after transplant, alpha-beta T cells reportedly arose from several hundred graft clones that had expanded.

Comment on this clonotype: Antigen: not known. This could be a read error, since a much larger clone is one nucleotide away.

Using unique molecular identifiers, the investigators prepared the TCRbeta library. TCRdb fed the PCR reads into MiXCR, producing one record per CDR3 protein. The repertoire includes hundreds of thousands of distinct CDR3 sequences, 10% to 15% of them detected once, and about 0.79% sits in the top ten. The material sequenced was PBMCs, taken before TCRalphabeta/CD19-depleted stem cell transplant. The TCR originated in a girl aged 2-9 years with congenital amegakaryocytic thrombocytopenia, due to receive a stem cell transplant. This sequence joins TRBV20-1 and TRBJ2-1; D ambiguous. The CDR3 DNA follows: TGCAGTGCTAATCGTGGTTACAATGAGCAGCTCTTC. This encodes CSANRGYNEQLF.